The 6 T cell receptor beta chains below were found in one sample sequenced in a study of blood T cell repertoires in COVID-19 (dated by TCRdb to 2018 to 2021). Library creation used the immunoSEQ multiplex PCR assay. Here the immuneACCESS table is served through TCRdb, limited to in-frame sequences with V and J called. Missing clones are a known gap in these copies; in checked studies unresolved V genes cover under half, and the rest lacks a known reason. Within this sample are 300,000 or so clones, with over 75% of them counted one time only. About 10% of the sample belongs to the ten largest clones. Sequenced sample: PBMCs or T cells enriched from blood (not recorded which). The origin of the receptors is a woman aged 18 to 35 who had recovered from COVID-19.

This clone was recorded once. The chain links TRBV5-1 to TRBJ1-1, with a weak D call TRBD1 (6 bases). V was clipped by 7 bases and J by 0 bases, with 19 bases between them. The V gene's germline CDR1 is SGHRS and CDR2 YFSETQ. The CDR3 runs to 16 residues. The CDR3 region has the DNA TGCGCCAGCTCCTCCGGGGACACCAACTTGAACACTGAAGCTTTCTTT. Translation gives CASSSGDTNLNTEAFF.

The genes are TRBV27 and TRBJ1-2, with 8 bases identical to TRBD1. The V gene's germline CDR1 is MNHEY and CDR2 SMNVEV (reference sequence). With V trimmed by 2 bases and J by 4 bases, 6 bases remained unmatched. This CDR3 is 15 amino acids long. CDR3 sequence (DNA): TGTGCCAGCAGTTTAGGAATTGGGACAGGCTATGGCTACACCTTC. It codes for CASSLGIGTGYGYTF.

The V and J genes are TRBV3-1 (or the pseudogene TRBV3-2) and TRBJ1-4; D is unclear. This CDR3 contains 16 residues. Germline V gene data show CDR1 as LGHDT and CDR2 as YNNKEL (reference sequence). V shed 1 base and J shed 4 bases, with 13 bases lying between them. CDR3 bases: TGTGCCAGCAGCCAAGGAGGGTGGCAGGTTAATGAAAAACTGTTTTTT. Its protein is CASSQGGWQVNEKLFF.

This clone was seen just once. CDR3 bases: TGTGCCACCAGTGATTTGAACAGATTCTATGGCTACACCTTC. Translation gives CATSDLNRFYGYTF. The chain has TRBV24-1 and TRBJ1-2; D is ambiguous. Trimming shortened V by 0 bases and J by 4 bases, and 8 bases separated the two germline ends. This CDR3 spans 14 amino acids. Looked up from germline, CDR1 is KGHDR and CDR2 is SFDVKD.

The chain recombines TRBV9 with TRBJ2-6; 10 nucleotides agree with TRBD2. Germline-derived CDR1 and CDR2 are SGDLS and YYNGEE. V trimming: 3 bases; J trimming: 10 bases; junction bases outside the gene matches: 4. The CDR3 has 14 amino acids. CDR3 DNA sequence: TGTGCCAGCAGCGCCTCTAGCGGGGGTAACGTCCTGACTTTC. It is translated as CASSASSGGNVLTF.

This sequence joins TRBV5-4 and TRBJ1-1; 10 bases match TRBD1. J gave up 7 bases and V 1 base, and 1 base lay outside the gene matches. CDR1 and CDR2 from the germline V gene are SGHNT and YYREEE (reference sequence). CDR3 length: 13 residues. CDR3 DNA: TGTGCCAGCAGCTTGAGGGACAGGGGTGAAGCTTTCTTT. Translation gives CASSLRDRGEAFF. Drawing the rest from reference TRBV5-4 and TRBJ1-1, the complete variable domain is ETGVTQSPTHLIKTRGQQVTLRCSSQSGHNTVSWYQQALGQGPQFIFQYYREEENGRGNFPPRFSGLQFPNYSSELNVNALELDDSALYLCASSLRDRGEAFFGQGTRLTVV.